The 8 T cell receptor beta chains presented below share a single source sample, sequenced in a study of tissue T cells after allogeneic stem cell transplantation. Method: immunoSEQ multiplex PCR; TCRdb's copy keeps in-frame clones and lacks some. The sample includes some 43,000 clones, around nine tenths of them seen just once. This material consisted of blood, taken before transplantation. These receptors were collected from a woman between 40 and 69 years old who later had graft-versus-host disease after an allogeneic stem cell transplant.

The chain employs TRBV28 and TRBJ2-7; D uncertain. The CDR3 runs to 14 residues. Per the germline V gene, CDR1 is MDHEN and CDR2 is SYDVKM. V shed 4 bases and J shed 0 bases, with 10 bases lying between them. The CDR3 is CASSSTLNSYEQYF. CDR3 DNA: TGTGCCAGCAGTTCGACACTCAACTCCTACGAGCAGTACTTC.

The V gene is TRBV7-3, the J gene TRBJ1-1; D ambiguous. Trimming stripped 4 bases from V and 5 bases from J, with 11 bases between. The CDR3 has 13 amino acids. Germline V lookup: CDR1 SGHTA, CDR2 FQGTGA. CDR3 sequence reads: CASSSPRRTEAFF. As DNA, the CDR3 is TGTGCCAGCAGCTCGCCCCGGAGAACTGAAGCTTTCTTT.

This chain joins TRBV4-3 and TRBJ2-1; the D is unclear. Germline values: CDR1 LGHNA, CDR2 YSLEER. Trimming cost V 3 bases and J 3 bases, with 9 bases left between them. The CDR3 runs 14 residues. CDR3 DNA sequence: TGCGCCAGCAGCCATCCCGACCTCTACAATGAGCAGTTCTTC. It is translated as CASSHPDLYNEQFF.

J is TRBJ1-2 and V is TRBV28, with D uncertain. Trimming left V 6 bases short and J 2 bases short, with 10 bases between. CDR3 length equals 13 residues. Germline V gene lookup returns CDR1 MDHEN and CDR2 SYDVKM. The CDR3 DNA sequence: TGTGCCAGCAGGGAGGACGGAAACTATGGCTACACCTTC. Protein sequence: CASREDGNYGYTF.

The chain combines TRBV2 with TRBJ1-2; maybe TRBD1 (5 bases). Trimming pared 2 bases from V and 7 bases from J, leaving 14 bases between. CDR3 length: 14 residues. Germline V lookup: CDR1 SNHLY, CDR2 FYNNEI. CDR3 coding DNA: TGTGCCAGCAGTGAAACGGGGACTCTAACTGGCTACACCTTC. Protein: CASSETGTLTGYTF.

This clone was seen once. J is TRBJ2-7 and V is TRBV5-1; D not certain. The CDR3 extends over 14 amino acids. Trimming shortened V by 0 bases and J by 0 bases, and 7 bases separated the two germline ends. Germline V gene lookup returns CDR1 SGHRS and CDR2 YFSETQ. The CDR3 nucleotides are TGCGCCAGCAGCTTGGTGCACCACTCCTACGAGCAGTACTTC. Amino acids: CASSLVHHSYEQYF.

The J gene is TRBJ1-5, the V gene TRBV7-2; D ambiguous. Between the trimmed V and J ends, which lost 1 base and 4 bases, there was a span of 11 bases. Germline V lookup: CDR1 SGHTA, CDR2 FQGNSA. The CDR3 loop spans 15 amino acids. CDR3 DNA: TGTGCCAGCAGCTTAGAGAGGTCAGCTAATCAGCCCCAGCATTTT. Its protein is CASSLERSANQPQHF.

V usage is TRBV7-2 and J usage is TRBJ2-7; 9 bases match TRBD2. The CDR3 contains 17 residues. CDR1 SGHTA and CDR2 FQGNSA come from the germline V gene. Losses at the gene ends were 8 bases for V and 6 bases for J; bases not matched to a gene: 20. The CDR3 DNA reads as TGTGCCAGCGGCTCGTCATCTAGCGGGACGGGGTGGGGCGAGCAGTACTTC. Its protein is CASGSSSSGTGWGEQYF.